Listed below are T cell receptor beta chains from one sample, sequenced in a study of CXCR3-negative and CXCR3-positive naive CD8 T cells. TCRdb reprocessed the 5' RACE reads; each CDR3 protein has one entry and no DNA is given. This repertoire comprises approximately 83,000 distinct CDR3 sequences; its ten largest clones make up over 1.5%. The sequencing sample was made of naive CXCR3- CD8+ T cells from blood. The origin of the receptors is a human donor in good health. Some clones in this sample may be carry-over from other donors' samples. The CDR3 runs from the conserved cysteine through the conserved F or W. Only some rows state a clone size, as once, few, many or a class for expanded clones.

V	J	size	CDR3
TRBV20-1	TRBJ2-7	-	CSAELAFGSSYEQYF
TRBV29-1	TRBJ2-4	-	CSVVAVAKNIQYF
TRBV6-2/TRBV6-3	TRBJ2-5	-	CASSQDRDRRAETQYF
TRBV2	TRBJ2-3	-	CASSHRSPTSGDHTQYF
TRBV15	TRBJ2-1	-	CATSMGPAGDEQFF
TRBV29-1	TRBJ1-2	-	CSVVSLGQENYGYTF
TRBV2	TRBJ1-2	-	CASSALPYSNYGYTF
TRBV6-2/TRBV6-3	TRBJ2-1	-	CASSSGTVYNEQFF
TRBV10-3	TRBJ2-5	-	CAISPKGWAQYF
TRBV29-1	TRBJ2-1	-	CSVVRSGGEQFF
TRBV5-1	TRBJ1-2	-	CASSPGGVDGYTF
TRBV28	TRBJ2-5	-	CASSLFRRTQYF
TRBV6-6	TRBJ2-7	-	CAAAGQVSYEQYF
TRBV7-6	TRBJ2-7	-	CASSPLLAGVSYEQYF
TRBV20-1	TRBJ2-7	-	CSASAASGGYEQYF
TRBV7-2	TRBJ2-7	-	CASSLALYRGSSYEQYF
TRBV20-1	TRBJ1-3	-	CSAETEYSSGNTIYF
TRBV7-9	TRBJ1-2	-	CASSSPLGANYGYTF
TRBV4-3	TRBJ2-1	-	CASSQATSGANEQFF
TRBV7-9	TRBJ2-5	-	CASSLITGGQETQYF
TRBV12-3/TRBV12-4	TRBJ1-2	-	CASRPDRPDYGYTF
TRBV9	TRBJ2-1	-	CASSGNRGISYNEQFF
TRBV29-1	TRBJ2-7	-	CSVRDKSSYEQYF
TRBV5-1	TRBJ2-2	-	CASRSSSAPGGTGELFF
TRBV4-3	TRBJ1-2	-	CASSQKAGILFGYTF
TRBV7-2	TRBJ2-7	-	CASSWGQARDRPYEQYF
TRBV5-1	TRBJ2-1	-	CASRSRDGHNEQFF
TRBV29-1	TRBJ1-1	-	CSVSGGTPGEAFF
TRBV29-1	TRBJ2-7	-	CSAEGGLAGYEQYF
TRBV12-3/TRBV12-4	TRBJ2-1	-	CASSSGSGGPNNEQFF
TRBV7-9	TRBJ2-5	-	CASSLVGEGQETQYF
TRBV15	TRBJ2-1	-	CATSRSGKSSYNEQFF
TRBV3-1	TRBJ2-5	-	CASSQLHPSVWGGETQYF
TRBV9	TRBJ2-4	-	CASSVGSAKNIQYF
TRBV29-1	TRBJ1-4	-	CSVGDLGNEKLFF
TRBV11-2	TRBJ1-2	-	CASSLQPTYGYTF
TRBV15	TRBJ2-7	-	CATSRGQGAGYEQYF
TRBV7-2	TRBJ1-2	-	CASSRDRVDGYTF
TRBV7-9	TRBJ2-2	-	CASSLTHWTGLNTGELFF
TRBV29-1	TRBJ2-7	-	CSTSGSGKLSYEQYF
TRBV5-5	TRBJ1-1	-	CASRAGTGLNTEAFF
TRBV12-3/TRBV12-4	TRBJ2-1	-	CASSFLGPLGTNEQFF
TRBV4-1	TRBJ2-1	-	CASSSRDLYNEQFF
TRBV11-3	TRBJ1-1	-	CASSLVAGSSTEAFF
TRBV6-2/TRBV6-3	TRBJ2-1	-	CASSSGGAFNEQFF
TRBV3-1	TRBJ2-7	-	CASSQVPSGTYEQYF
TRBV6-2/TRBV6-3	TRBJ2-5	-	CASSLRETQYF
TRBV19	TRBJ2-1	-	CASGPGQEYNEQFF
TRBV27	TRBJ2-1	-	CASSGTVNNEQFF
TRBV10-1	TRBJ2-5	-	CASSRLVGKLEYF
TRBV27	TRBJ2-1	medium-sized	CASRLPGQGYNEQFF
TRBV6-5	TRBJ1-1	-	CASRRQGLNTEAFF
TRBV19	TRBJ1-1	-	CASSTTTGFTEAFF
TRBV7-9	TRBJ2-7	-	CASSSGTGYEQYF